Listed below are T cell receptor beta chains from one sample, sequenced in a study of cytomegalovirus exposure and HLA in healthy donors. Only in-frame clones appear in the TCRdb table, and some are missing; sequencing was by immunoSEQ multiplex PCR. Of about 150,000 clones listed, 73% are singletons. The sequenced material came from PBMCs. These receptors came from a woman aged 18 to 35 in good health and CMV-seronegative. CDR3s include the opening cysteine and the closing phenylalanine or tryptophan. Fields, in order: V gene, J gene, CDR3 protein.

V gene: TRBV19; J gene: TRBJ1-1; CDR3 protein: CASSLGAQTEAFF
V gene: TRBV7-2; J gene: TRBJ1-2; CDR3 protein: CASSPAPGQGYGYTF
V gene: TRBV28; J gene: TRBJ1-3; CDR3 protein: CASSLSGTGTIYF
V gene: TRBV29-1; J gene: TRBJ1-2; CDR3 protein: CSVDSDRGFPFYGYTF
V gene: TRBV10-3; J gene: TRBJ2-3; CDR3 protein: CAISESLAGTDTQYF
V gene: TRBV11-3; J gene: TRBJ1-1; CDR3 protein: CASSLDRDTEAFF
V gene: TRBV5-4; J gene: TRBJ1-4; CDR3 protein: CASSTRQETNEKLFF
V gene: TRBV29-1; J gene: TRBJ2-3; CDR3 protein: CSTRQVGTDTQYF
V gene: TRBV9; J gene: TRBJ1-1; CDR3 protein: CASSATGEFENTEAFF
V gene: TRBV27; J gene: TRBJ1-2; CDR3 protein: CASSYTEGGGVYTF
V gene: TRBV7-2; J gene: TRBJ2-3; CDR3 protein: CASSLSVRGTDTQYF
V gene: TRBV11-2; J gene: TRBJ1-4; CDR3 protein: CASSLFVTGDEKLFF
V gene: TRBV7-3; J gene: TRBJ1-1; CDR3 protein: CASSLTRGMNTEAFF
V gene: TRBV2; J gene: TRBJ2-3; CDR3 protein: CASDGYTVAGTDTQYF
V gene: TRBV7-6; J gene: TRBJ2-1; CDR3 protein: CASSSLAGGNNEQFF
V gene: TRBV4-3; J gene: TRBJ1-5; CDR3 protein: CASSQDREDNQPQHF
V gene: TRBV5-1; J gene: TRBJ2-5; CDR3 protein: CASRREFRETQYF
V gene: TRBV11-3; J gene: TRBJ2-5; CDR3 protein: CARAHRTSGRAECQETQYF
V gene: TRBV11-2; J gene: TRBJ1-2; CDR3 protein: CASSLDRARGYTF
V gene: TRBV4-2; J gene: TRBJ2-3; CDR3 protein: CASSQGTSGGADTQYF
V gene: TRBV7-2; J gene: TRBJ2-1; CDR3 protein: CASSSFTGAYNEQFF
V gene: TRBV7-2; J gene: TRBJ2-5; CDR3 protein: CASSLQAEQETQYF
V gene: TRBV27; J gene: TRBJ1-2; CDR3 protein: CASSSRGYGYTF
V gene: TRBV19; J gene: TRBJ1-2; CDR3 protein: CANKRQSRLTNYGYTF
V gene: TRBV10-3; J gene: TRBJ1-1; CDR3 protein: CAINSDRGTEAFF
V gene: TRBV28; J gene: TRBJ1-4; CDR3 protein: CASSWFQGNEKLFF
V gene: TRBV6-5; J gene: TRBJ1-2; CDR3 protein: CASSYERGGNYGYTF
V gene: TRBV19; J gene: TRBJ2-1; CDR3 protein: CASSRLAGDNPYNEQFF
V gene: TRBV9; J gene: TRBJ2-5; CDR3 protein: CASSAATSSQETQYF
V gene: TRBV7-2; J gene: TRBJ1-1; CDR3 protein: CASSLSVAGNTEAFF
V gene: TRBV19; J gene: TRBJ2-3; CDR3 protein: CASSIESTDTQYF